Listed below are T cell receptor beta chains from one sample, sequenced in a study of vaccination effects on CD4 cells after COVID-19. For these receptors, no antigen is known. Produced via immunoSEQ multiplex PCR; TCRdb's table is partial and in-frame only. Seen here are roughly 50,000 clones, around 86% observed once, and the top ten hold about 2.6%. Sequenced material: CD4+ T cells from PBMCs cultured with HCoV-229E spike peptides, taken before COVID-19 vaccination. Source of these receptors: a human donor who received a COVID-19 vaccine. Each CDR3 is given with its conserved first and last residue. D genes are given only for firm matches. Not every row has a clone size; where given, it reads once, few, many or a size class.

v_call	clone_size	cdr3_length	d_call	j_call	cdr3_aa	cdr3_nt
TRBV9	-	14	-	TRBJ2-5	CASSVVAGQETQYF	TGTGCCAGCAGCGTAGTAGCTGGGCAAGAGACCCAGTACTTC
TRBV14	-	13	TRBD1	TRBJ1-2	CASSQGQNYGYTF	TGTGCCAGCAGCCAGGGACAGAACTATGGCTACACCTTC
TRBV10-1	few	14	-	TRBJ2-3	CASSESASDWEQYF	TGCGCCAGCAGTGAGTCAGCGAGCGATTGGGAGCAGTATTTT
TRBV6-1	few	13	-	TRBJ1-1	CASSELAAVGAFF	TGTGCCAGCAGTGAACTTGCAGCGGTGGGGGCTTTCTTT
TRBV28	-	15	-	TRBJ1-5	CASSLFGAGDQPQHF	TGTGCCAGCAGTTTATTCGGGGCAGGGGATCAGCCCCAGCATTTT
TRBV19	few	16	TRBD1	TRBJ2-2	CASSKPTGPSTGELFF	TGTGCCAGTAGTAAGCCGACAGGGCCAAGCACCGGGGAGCTGTTTTTT
TRBV3-1/TRBV3-2	-	12	-	TRBJ2-3	CASSHLADTQYF	TGTGCCAGCAGCCATCTGGCAGATACGCAGTATTTT
TRBV12-3/TRBV12-4	-	13	-	TRBJ2-1	CASSWSAYNEQFF	TGTGCCAGCAGTTGGTCAGCTTACAATGAGCAGTTCTTC
TRBV19	-	12	-	TRBJ1-6	CASRTGNSPLHF	TGTGCCAGTAGAACTGGTAATTCACCCCTCCACTTT
TRBV4-3	-	19	TRBD1	TRBJ1-2	CASSQDLNGDSKANYGYTF	TGCGCCAGCAGCCAAGATCTTAATGGGGACAGCAAAGCTAACTATGGCTACACCTTC
TRBV28	-	14	-	TRBJ2-2	CASSSIGGRGELFF	TGTGCCAGCAGTTCGATCGGGGGCAGGGGGGAGCTGTTTTTT
TRBV7-2	-	17	-	TRBJ1-5	CASSPPRQSYSNQPQHF	TGTGCCAGTTCCCCGCCCAGACAGTCATATAGCAATCAGCCCCAGCATTTT
TRBV18	-	14	-	TRBJ1-1	CASSEGGGNTEAFF	TGTGCCAGCTCAGAAGGAGGAGGGAACACTGAAGCTTTCTTT
TRBV7-2	-	15	-	TRBJ2-1	CASSLPGDARNEQFF	TGTGCCAGCAGCTTGCCGGGGGACGCGCGCAATGAGCAGTTCTTC
TRBV6-6	-	14	-	TRBJ1-5	CASLLPSSNQPQHF	TGTGCCAGCCTTCTACCTTCTAGCAATCAGCCCCAGCATTTT
TRBV7-2	-	15	-	TRBJ1-2	CASSPRWGTNYGYTF	TGTGCCAGCAGCCCCCGTTGGGGAACTAACTATGGCTACACCTTC
TRBV5-1	-	16	TRBD1	TRBJ2-3	CASSLDRGLSTDTQYF	TGCGCCAGCAGCTTGGACAGGGGGCTCAGCACAGATACGCAGTATTTT
TRBV2	-	13	-	TRBJ2-1	CASMTGAYNEQFF	TGTGCCAGCATGACTGGGGCCTACAATGAGCAGTTCTTC
TRBV30	-	13	-	TRBJ1-6	CAWRPSHNSPLHF	TGTGCCTGGAGGCCAAGTCATAATTCACCCCTCCACTTT
TRBV19	-	14	-	TRBJ2-5	CASSMSRGRETQYF	TGTGCCAGTAGTATGAGTCGGGGGCGGGAGACCCAGTACTTC
TRBV2	-	15	TRBD1	TRBJ2-2	CASSGQGGRTGELFF	TGTGCCAGCAGTGGACAGGGCGGAAGGACCGGGGAGCTGTTTTTT
TRBV19	-	14	-	TRBJ2-5	CATSRAGAAETQYF	TGTGCCACCTCCCGGGCGGGGGCCGCTGAGACCCAGTACTTC
TRBV5-4	few	16	TRBD1	TRBJ2-2	CASSTTRQGAFGELFF	TGTGCCAGCAGCACCACTAGACAGGGGGCCTTCGGGGAGCTGTTTTTT
TRBV27	once	16	-	TRBJ2-3	CASSLSLALSTDTQYF	TGTGCCAGCAGTTTATCATTGGCCCTTAGCACAGATACGCAGTATTTT
TRBV15	-	13	-	TRBJ1-1	CATSRSFSGEAFF	TGTGCCACCAGCAGATCTTTCTCGGGTGAAGCTTTCTTT
TRBV30	-	15	TRBD1	TRBJ1-2	CAWSVSRTGRSGYTF	TGTGCCTGGAGTGTTTCCCGGACAGGGAGGTCTGGCTACACCTTC
TRBV27	-	16	TRBD2	TRBJ2-1	CASSRPSGGRWVEQFF	TGTGCCAGCAGTAGACCATCGGGGGGGCGGTGGGTTGAGCAGTTCTTC
TRBV3-1/TRBV3-2	-	15	-	TRBJ1-2	CASSHYEPGLYGYTF	TGTGCCAGCAGCCATTATGAGCCCGGCTTATATGGCTACACCTTC
TRBV10-3	-	12	TRBD1	TRBJ2-5	CAIRGQEETQYF	TGTGCCATCAGGGGACAGGAAGAGACCCAGTACTTC
TRBV5-1	few	15	-	TRBJ1-6	CASSLMDSFHSPLHF	TGCGCCAGCAGCTTGATGGACAGTTTTCATTCACCCCTCCACTTT
TRBV5-1	once	14	-	TRBJ1-2	CASSLLQGNYGYTF	TGCGCCAGCAGCTTGCTTCAAGGGAACTATGGCTACACCTTC
TRBV28	-	12	-	TRBJ1-5	CARWPVNQPQHF	TGTGCCAGGTGGCCGGTAAATCAGCCCCAGCATTTT
TRBV5-1	-	13	-	TRBJ1-1	CASSLGRNTEAFF	TGCGCCAGCAGCTTGGGACGGAACACTGAAGCTTTCTTT
TRBV19	-	15	TRBD1	TRBJ2-1	CASSILDRDNNEQFF	TGTGCCAGTAGTATACTGGACAGGGACAACAATGAGCAGTTCTTC
TRBV6-2/TRBV6-3	-	14	TRBD1	TRBJ2-5	CASSSSTGLETQYF	TGTGCCAGCAGTTCGTCGACAGGGCTGGAGACCCAGTACTTC
TRBV30	-	12	-	TRBJ1-2	CAWSPGNYGYTF	TGTGCCTGGAGTCCGGGGAACTATGGCTACACCTTC
TRBV5-1	-	13	-	TRBJ2-5	CASSSGPSQTQYF	TGCGCCAGCAGCTCGGGGCCCAGTCAGACCCAGTACTTC
TRBV18	-	12	-	TRBJ2-5	CASSTGRETQYF	TGTGCCAGCTCAACAGGGAGGGAGACCCAGTACTTC
TRBV29-1	-	15	-	TRBJ1-4	CSVSRGPTTNEKLFF	TGCAGCGTTTCTCGGGGCCCGACAACTAATGAAAAACTGTTTTTT
TRBV7-3	-	13	-	TRBJ1-1	CASSFLRNTEAFF	TGTGCCAGCAGCTTTCTCCGGAACACTGAAGCTTTCTTT
TRBV5-1	-	15	-	TRBJ2-5	CASYSGRGGEWTQYF	TGCGCCAGCTACTCCGGCAGGGGAGGTGAGTGGACCCAGTACTTC
TRBV9	-	19	TRBD2	TRBJ2-3	CASSVALAGGGTRTDTQYF	TGTGCCAGCAGCGTAGCACTAGCGGGGGGCGGCACTCGCACAGATACGCAGTATTTT
TRBV7-6	-	16	-	TRBJ1-6	CASSLDAGTKNSPLHF	TGTGCCAGCAGCTTAGACGCCGGGACAAAAAATTCACCCCTCCACTTT
TRBV12-3/TRBV12-4	-	13	-	TRBJ2-4	CASSMTDSNIQYF	TGTGCCAGCAGTATGACAGATTCAAACATTCAGTACTTC